Sequencing of this TCR beta chain was carried out in a study of T cell responses to AZD1222 COVID-19 vaccine. Study conclusions and caveats: Just 6 or 7 AZD1222 recipients were seropositive at baseline.

V lost 5 bases and J 3 bases, leaving 17 bases between the germline ends. The CDR3 covers 15 residues. The germline V gene has CDR1 SGDLS and CDR2 YYNGEE. The table lists this clone with a few counts. Its specificity is not known. Data came from immunoSEQ multiplex PCR; TCRdb stores just in-frame clones and leaves some out. The repertoire holds roughly 200,000 clones, with about 86% as singletons. V and J are TRBV9 and TRBJ1-2; D remains unclear. Source: peripheral blood, taken on day 0 of AZD1222 vaccination. This TCR derives from an adult in good health. In nucleotides, the CDR3 is TGTGCCAGCAGTGACTTCGACACCTTCCACTATGGCTACACCTTC. Its protein product is CASSDFDTFHYGYTF.